One sample yielded the 26 T cell receptor beta chains listed below, sequenced in a study of graft-versus-host responses after intestinal transplantation. Data came from immunoSEQ multiplex PCR; TCRdb stores just in-frame clones and leaves some out. The sample lists some 93,000 clones; roughly 91% were seen once. These receptors have no identified antigens. The sample in question was unstimulated CD8+ T cells sorted from spleen or lymph node cells, obtained before intestinal transplant. These receptors originate from a human donor who received an intestinal transplant.

V is TRBV14 and J is TRBJ2-5; no firm D call. Per germline, CDR1 SGHDN and CDR2 FVKESK. The CDR3 has 12 residues. V was cut by 6 bases and J by 0 bases, with 5 bases left in between. DNA of the CDR3: TGTGCCAGCAGTTCGTACCAAGAGACCCAGTACTTC. Its translation: CASSSYQETQYF.

The rearrangement uses TRBV15 and TRBJ2-7; TRBD1 matches at 7 bases. Per germline, CDR1 LNHNV and CDR2 YYDKDF (reference sequence). V was clipped by 1 base and J by 4 bases; unmatched bases: 4. CDR3 size: 14 residues. The CDR3 DNA follows: TGTGCCACCAGCAGAGGTCTGACAGGGTACGAGCAGTACTTC. Its protein product is CATSRGLTGYEQYF.

J is TRBJ2-1 and V is TRBV6-5; TRBD2 agrees at 10 bases. V was clipped by 6 bases and J by 4 bases; unmatched bases: 6. The CDR3 contains 15 residues. Germline V gives CDR1 MNHEY, CDR2 SVGAGI. In nucleotides, the CDR3 is TGTGCCAGCAGCGGCAGCGGGAGGGGGTACAATGAGCAGTTCTTC. Translation: CASSGSGRGYNEQFF.

The chain couples TRBV11-2 to TRBJ2-5; D is perhaps TRBD1 (5 bases). The germline CDR1 and CDR2 sequences are SGHAT and FQNNGV. Trimming pared 6 bases from V and 5 bases from J, leaving 19 bases between. The CDR3 has 15 residues. The CDR3 nucleotides read TGTGCCAGCAGGAGAGCAGGGCCCCCTGGGGAGACCCAGTACTTC. Amino acids: CASRRAGPPGETQYF.

This chain uses TRBV29-1 with TRBJ1-2; 9 bases line up with TRBD1. CDR1 is SQVTM and CDR2 is ANQGSEA in the germline V gene. The CDR3 runs 16 residues. The V segment lost 3 bases and the J segment 4 bases; nucleotides outside the gene matches: 12. The CDR3, as DNA: TGCAGCGTTGACCGGACAGGGGAGGCGACCCCCTATGGCTACACCTTC. It specifies CSVDRTGEATPYGYTF.

This chain links TRBV19 with TRBJ2-7; 10 bases are a match to TRBD1. V lost 5 bases to trimming and J lost 3 bases; unmatched junction nucleotides: 4. Germline CDR1 LNHDA, CDR2 SQIVND (reference sequence). The CDR3 is 14 amino acids. The CDR3 loop reads CASSQGQGSYEQYF. CDR3 sequence (DNA): TGTGCCAGTAGTCAGGGACAGGGGAGCTACGAGCAGTACTTC.

The sample holds one count of this clone. The chain joins TRBV7-2 to TRBJ1-1; a possible D gene is TRBD1 (6 bases). The CDR3 length is 14 residues. CDR1 and CDR2 (germline): SGHTA, FQGNSA. Trimming pared 5 bases from V and 5 bases from J, leaving 15 bases between. CDR3 protein: CASSRRGPGTEAFF. DNA for the CDR3: TGTGCCAGCAGCCGCAGGGGCCCGGGGACTGAAGCTTTCTTT.

The rearrangement uses TRBV6-5 and TRBJ2-7; 7 bases match TRBD2. The V gene end was trimmed by 6 bases and the J gene end by 2 bases; junction bases not matched to a gene: 10. CDR1 MNHEY and CDR2 SVGAGI come from the germline V gene. The CDR3 extends over 15 amino acids. CDR3 in amino acids: CASSRSGTFPYEQYF. In DNA, the CDR3 is TGTGCCAGCAGCCGAAGCGGGACCTTTCCCTACGAGCAGTACTTC.

The V call is TRBV7-9, the J call TRBJ2-2; 7 bases fit TRBD1. The CDR3 contains 14 residues. Germline CDR1 SEHNR, CDR2 FQNEAQ (reference sequence). J gave up 5 bases and V 5 bases, and 5 bases lay outside the gene matches. CDR3 region: CASSNGQETGELFF. Written as DNA, the CDR3 is TGTGCCAGCAGCAATGGACAGGAAACCGGGGAGCTGTTTTTT.

The rearrangement links TRBV30 to TRBJ2-5; TRBD1 matches at 10 bases. The CDR3 covers 15 residues. Germline values: CDR1 GTSNPN, CDR2 SVGIG (reference sequence). V lost 0 bases and J lost 4; bases outside the gene matches: 5. The CDR3 loop reads CAWSVRQGAGETQYF. CDR3 DNA: TGTGCCTGGAGTGTACGACAGGGGGCAGGAGAGACCCAGTACTTC.

This clone was seen just once. The chain couples TRBV5-4 to TRBJ2-5, with TRBD2 identical over 8 bases. The junction had 9 bases not matched to a gene; V was cut back by 5 bases and J by 6 bases. This CDR3 is built from 14 residues. The V gene's germline CDR1 is SGHNT and CDR2 YYREEE (reference sequence). The CDR3 DNA is TGTGCCAGCAGAAAAGCGGGGGCTGGTAAGACCCAGTACTTC. Translated: CASRKAGAGKTQYF.

The rearrangement links TRBV7-9 to TRBJ2-1; D may be TRBD1 (5 bases). Germline CDR1 and CDR2: SEHNR and FQNEAQ (reference sequence). V was pared by 7 bases and J by 5 bases, with 15 bases between. The CDR3 is made up of 14 amino acids. The CDR3 region is CASNPPTGDNEQFF. CDR3 coding DNA: TGTGCCAGCAATCCCCCCACAGGAGACAATGAGCAGTTCTTC.

Notes on this clone: The sample carries other DNA sequences with the same CDR3. The rearrangement links TRBV11-2 to TRBJ1-1; D unclear. The germline V and J ends were trimmed by 1 base and 0 bases, with 3 bases remaining between them. Germline CDR1 reads SGHAT; CDR2 reads FQNNGV. This CDR3 spans 13 amino acids. DNA for the CDR3: TGTGCCAGCAGCTTAGGGCTGAACACTGAAGCTTTCTTT. It yields the protein CASSLGLNTEAFF.

The chain uses TRBV7-9 and TRBJ2-7; perhaps TRBD1 as D (6 bases). The CDR3 is 14 amino acids. CDR1 SEHNR and CDR2 FQNEAQ come from the germline V gene (reference sequence). V was pared by 3 bases and J by 2 bases, with 11 bases between. The CDR3 coding sequence is TGTGCCAGCAGCTTTACCGGGACAACCTACGAGCAGTACTTC. Amino acid sequence: CASSFTGTTYEQYF.

This clone was seen once. The V gene is TRBV15, the J gene TRBJ2-3; 8 bases align to TRBD2. CDR3 length equals 16 residues. V was clipped by 5 bases and J by 0 bases; unmatched bases: 7. Germline-derived CDR1 and CDR2 are LNHNV and YYDKDF (reference sequence). The CDR3 loop reads CATSGQLAASTDTQYF. The CDR3, as DNA: TGTGCCACCAGCGGACAACTAGCGGCTAGCACAGATACGCAGTATTTT.

The chain uses TRBV6-1 and TRBJ1-1; 9 nucleotides align to TRBD1. Germline V gene lookup returns CDR1 MNHNS and CDR2 SASEGT. V dropped 7 bases and J dropped 10; count of bases not matched to a gene: 10. The CDR3 extends over 13 amino acids. The DNA of the CDR3 is TGTGCCAGCACAGAGACAGGGGGGGACCTAGCTTTCTTT. Translation gives CASTETGGDLAFF.

This CDR3 is CASTAGGPYNEQFF. The CDR3 nucleotides are TGTGCCAGCACGGCGGGAGGGCCTTACAATGAGCAGTTCTTC. The chain uses TRBV6-6 and TRBJ2-1, with 9 bases identical to TRBD2. V gave up 7 bases and J gave up 4 bases; unmatched junction bases: 5. The CDR3 totals 14 residues. In germline, CDR1 is MNHNY, CDR2 SVGAGI (reference sequence).

The V and J genes are TRBV5-6 and TRBJ1-2, with 11 bases that match TRBD1. J lost 2 bases, V lost 4 bases, and 4 bases had no gene match. The CDR3 runs to 15 residues. Germline CDR1 and CDR2: SGHDT and YYEEEE. The CDR3 DNA reads TGTGCCAGCAGCCCCGGACAGGGGGCAAACTATGGCTACACCTTC. Encoded protein: CASSPGQGANYGYTF.

The V gene is TRBV30, the J gene TRBJ2-7, with D perhaps matching TRBD2 (5 bases). With 1 base removed from V and 5 bases from J, the gap between germline ends came to 9 bases. CDR3 length: 12 amino acids. Germline assignment: CDR1 GTSNPN and CDR2 SVGIG (reference sequence). Here the CDR3 reads CAWSGGYDEQYF. CDR3 nucleotides: TGTGCCTGGAGTGGAGGGTACGACGAGCAGTACTTC.

The chain uses TRBV10-1 and TRBJ2-1, with a weak D call TRBD2 (7 bases). This CDR3 is 14 amino acids long. Trimming took off 3 bases at V and 8 bases at J, with 14 bases between the two ends. Germline CDR1 and CDR2: WNHNN and SYGVQD (reference sequence). CDR3 region: CASSERGGYDEQFF. DNA of the CDR3: TGCGCCAGCAGTGAAAGGGGGGGCTATGATGAGCAGTTCTTC.

The gene calls are TRBV4-3 and TRBJ2-1, with D unclear. V shed 0 bases and J shed 4 bases, with 10 bases lying between them. The CDR3 length is 15 residues. The germline gives CDR1 LGHNA, CDR2 YSLEER. The CDR3: CASSQDRNYYNEQFF. The CDR3 nucleotides are TGCGCCAGCAGCCAAGACCGAAACTATTACAATGAGCAGTTCTTC.

The gene calls are TRBV19 and TRBJ1-1, with D perhaps matching TRBD1 (6 bases). CDR3 length equals 12 residues. CDR1 is LNHDA, CDR2 SQIVND, per germline (reference sequence). Trimming stripped 7 bases from V and 6 bases from J, with 12 bases between. The CDR3 DNA reads as TGTGCCAGTAACGCAGGGGCGTCTGAAGCTTTCTTT. It is translated as CASNAGASEAFF.

CDR3 sequence reads: CASSTRQGGVTEAFF. The DNA for the CDR3 is TGTGCCAGTAGTACAAGACAGGGGGGTGTTACTGAAGCTTTCTTT. This chain uses TRBV19 with TRBJ1-1; 9 bases match TRBD1. In germline, CDR1 is LNHDA, CDR2 SQIVND (reference sequence). CDR3 size: 15 residues. V was pared by 4 bases and J by 5 bases, with 8 bases of the junction left unmatched.

In regard to this clone: This CDR3 is also generated by other DNA sequences in the sample. This chain connects TRBV19 to TRBJ2-7; 8 positions match TRBD1. Germline loops: CDR1 LNHDA, CDR2 SQIVND (reference sequence). Trimming cost V 3 bases and J 3 bases; bases outside gene matches: 4. The CDR3 length is 14 residues. This CDR3 reads CASSIGQGGYEQYF. CDR3 in DNA: TGTGCCAGTAGTATCGGACAGGGAGGCTACGAGCAGTACTTC.

This clone has only one observation. The gene calls are TRBV19 and TRBJ2-7, with a weak D call TRBD1 (6 bases). V lost 9 bases and J 2 bases, leaving 17 bases between the germline ends. The CDR3 runs 14 residues. Germline CDR1 LNHDA, CDR2 SQIVND (reference sequence). CDR3 bases: TGTGCCAGCAGACAGGCCCCGAACGCCTACGAGCAGTACTTC. It specifies CASRQAPNAYEQYF.

The chain links TRBV27 to TRBJ1-1, with 8 bases identical to TRBD1. The CDR3 totals 13 residues. Germline V lookup: CDR1 MNHEY, CDR2 SMNVEV (reference sequence). V lost 6 bases, J lost 5 bases, and 5 bases stayed unmatched. The CDR3 region is CASRPNRGTEAFF. DNA for the CDR3: TGTGCCAGCAGACCCAACAGGGGGACTGAAGCTTTCTTT.